A single T cell receptor (beta chain) is shown here with its context. Germline CDR1 and CDR2: SEHNR and FQNEAQ (reference sequence). Trimming took 5 bases from V and 6 from J; bases not matched to a gene: 11. This CDR3 has 17 residues. The record originates from a study of shared clonotypes between healthy human individuals. Naive CD8 cells, CD45RO-negative and positively selected for CCR7, excluded terminally differentiated effector memory CD45RA+ cells. This table comes from immunoSEQ multiplex PCR, and its TCRdb copy is limited to in-frame clones, with some not included. The table lists approximately 2,000,000 clones, approximately 92% of them singletons.

The clonotype was recovered from a man between 18 and 29 years old in good health. Some clones in this sample may be carry-over from other donors' samples. This sequence joins TRBV7-9 and TRBJ2-2; 11 bases are a match to TRBD2. Sequenced input: naive CD8+ T cells from PBMCs. CDR3 sequence: CASSPYTSGSYPGELFF. CDR3 nucleotide sequence: TGTGCCAGCAGCCCGTACACTAGCGGGAGTTACCCCGGGGAGCTGTTTTTT.